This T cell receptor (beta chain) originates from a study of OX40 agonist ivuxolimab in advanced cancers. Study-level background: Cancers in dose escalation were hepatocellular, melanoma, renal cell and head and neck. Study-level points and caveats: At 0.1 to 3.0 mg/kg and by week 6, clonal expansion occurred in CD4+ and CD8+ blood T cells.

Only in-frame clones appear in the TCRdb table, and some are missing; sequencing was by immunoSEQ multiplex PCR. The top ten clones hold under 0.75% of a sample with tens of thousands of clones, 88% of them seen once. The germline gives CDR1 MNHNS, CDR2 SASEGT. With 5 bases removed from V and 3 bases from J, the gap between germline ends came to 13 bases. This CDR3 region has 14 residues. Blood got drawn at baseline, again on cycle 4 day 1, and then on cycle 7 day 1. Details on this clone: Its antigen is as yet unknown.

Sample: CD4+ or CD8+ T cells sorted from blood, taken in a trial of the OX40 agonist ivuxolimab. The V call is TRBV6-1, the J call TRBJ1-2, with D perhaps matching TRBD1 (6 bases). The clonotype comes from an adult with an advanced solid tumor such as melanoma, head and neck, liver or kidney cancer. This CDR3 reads CASSNRVGDYGYTF. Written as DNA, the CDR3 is TGTGCCAGCAGTAACAGGGTGGGGGACTATGGCTACACCTTC.